The 25 T cell receptor beta chains below were found in one sample sequenced in a study of blood T cell repertoires in COVID-19. Here immunoSEQ multiplex PCR was the method, and the copy in TCRdb shows in-frame clones only, minus some. Among approximately 140,000 clones listed, 75% to 90% were seen once. Material for sequencing was peripheral blood. These receptors were taken from a man over 45 with active or convalescent COVID-19.

The chain couples TRBV28 to TRBJ2-1, with TRBD2 matching 8 bases. Germline assignment: CDR1 MDHEN and CDR2 SYDVKM. V gave up 5 bases and J gave up 9 bases; unmatched junction bases: 9. CDR3 length: 14 amino acids. Here the CDR3 reads CASSRPGLVREQFF. DNA of the CDR3: TGTGCCAGCAGTCGCCCGGGACTAGTCCGTGAGCAGTTCTTC.

This chain uses TRBV10-3 with TRBJ2-3; TRBD1 matches at 11 bases. Germline lookup yields CDR1 ENHRY and CDR2 SYGVKD. The V segment lost 6 bases and the J segment 2 bases; nucleotides outside the gene matches: 10. The CDR3 length is 17 residues. As DNA, the CDR3 is TGTGCCATCAGAAGGACAGGGGGCCGTTACGACACAGATACGCAGTATTTT. It yields the protein CAIRRTGGRYDTDTQYF.

This clone appeared a few times. This chain links TRBV9 with TRBJ2-5; D perhaps matches TRBD2 (6 bases). V was shortened by 0 bases and J by 5 bases, with 11 bases between the two germline ends. Germline CDR1 SGDLS, CDR2 YYNGEE. The CDR3 totals 14 residues. As DNA, the CDR3 is TGTGCCAGCAGCGTAGGCGGGGACGGGGAGACCCAGTACTTC. Translated: CASSVGGDGETQYF.

The chain carries TRBV27 and TRBJ1-6; TRBD1 aligns across 9 bases. J was trimmed by 10 bases and V by 2 bases; bases with no gene match: 9. Looked up from germline, CDR1 is MNHEY and CDR2 is SMNVEV (reference sequence). The CDR3 spans 16 residues. CDR3 bases: TGTGCCAGCAGTTTACTATACAGGGGGCTAGAGTCACCCCTCCACTTT. This gives the protein CASSLLYRGLESPLHF.

V and J are TRBV10-3 and TRBJ2-7; 7 nucleotides align to TRBD2. The V segment lost 7 bases and the J segment 6 bases; nucleotides outside the gene matches: 9. The CDR3 is 13 residues long. The V gene's germline CDR1 is ENHRY and CDR2 SYGVKD. Here the CDR3 reads CAITEEGRGEQYF. CDR3 DNA sequence: TGTGCCATCACGGAGGAGGGGAGGGGCGAGCAGTACTTC.

The chain employs TRBV19 and TRBJ2-2, with D uncertain. Trimming shortened V by 5 bases and J by 1 base, and 2 bases separated the two germline ends. Per the germline V gene, CDR1 is LNHDA and CDR2 is SQIVND (reference sequence). CDR3 size: 12 residues. The CDR3 DNA follows: TGTGCCAGTAGTCGGAACACCGGGGAGCTGTTTTTT. Translated: CASSRNTGELFF.

The V gene is TRBV5-4, the J gene TRBJ2-1, with TRBD2 matching 8 bases. Germline assignment: CDR1 SGHNT and CDR2 YYREEE (reference sequence). This CDR3 comprises 13 residues. V was clipped by 3 bases and J by 5 bases; unmatched bases: 1. CDR3: CASSSAGDNEQFF. CDR3 in DNA: TGTGCCAGCAGCTCAGCGGGAGACAATGAGCAGTTCTTC. The variable domain in full, with the rest retrieved from reference TRBV5-4 and TRBJ2-1, is ETGVTQSPTHLIKTRGQQVTLRCSSQSGHNTVSWYQQALGQGPQFIFQYYREEENGRGNFPPRFSGLQFPNYSSELNVNALELDDSALYLCASSSAGDNEQFFGPGTRLTVL.

The chain recombines TRBV7-2 with TRBJ2-1; tentative D call: TRBD2 (5 bases). Germline loops: CDR1 SGHTA, CDR2 FQGNSA. The CDR3 is made up of 14 amino acids. V gave up 0 bases and J gave up 4 bases, with 7 bases separating them. As DNA, the CDR3 is TGTGCCAGCAGCTTAGCCCCGGGGTACAATGAGCAGTTCTTC. Translated, it gives CASSLAPGYNEQFF.

This clone was picked up one time. The chain combines TRBV12-5 with TRBJ1-4; D unclear. This CDR3 has 16 residues. The germline gives CDR1 LGHNT, CDR2 FRNRAP. With 0 bases removed from V and 5 bases from J, the gap between germline ends came to 13 bases. This chain's CDR3 is CASGLVHGLRNEKLFF. The CDR3 region has the DNA TGTGCTAGTGGTTTGGTACATGGACTCCGAAATGAAAAACTGTTTTTT. Based on the CDR3 plus reference TRBV12-5 and TRBJ1-4, the full variable domain is DARVTQTPRHKVTEMGQEVTMRCQPILGHNTVFWYRQTMMQGLELLAYFRNRAPLDDSGMPKDRFSAEMPDATLATLKIQPSEPRDSAVYFCASGLVHGLRNEKLFFGSGTQLSVL.

The V and J genes are TRBV29-1 and TRBJ2-2, with D maybe TRBD2 (5 bases). Trimming left V 4 bases short and J 8 bases short, with 11 bases between. Germline CDR1 SQVTM, CDR2 ANQGSEA. This CDR3 has 12 amino acids. CDR3 nucleotide sequence: TGCAGCGTTGGTCGAGCGGCGGGGGAGCTGTTTTTT. It is translated as CSVGRAAGELFF.

The chain is built from TRBV28 and TRBJ1-4; unclear D gene. CDR3 length equals 18 residues. V lost 6 bases to trimming and J lost 0 bases, with 20 bases between them. The V gene's germline CDR1 is MDHEN and CDR2 SYDVKM. DNA for the CDR3: TGTGCCAGCAGCCCCTACCAGACCGTAGAGGCAACTAATGAAAAACTGTTTTTT. This codes for CASSPYQTVEATNEKLFF.

The chain recombines TRBV5-1 with TRBJ2-5, with no clear D. V lost 2 bases and J lost 5, with 13 bases in between. The CDR3 covers 14 residues. In germline, CDR1 is SGHRS, CDR2 YFSETQ. CDR3 sequence reads: CASSFWADEETQYF. CDR3 bases: TGCGCCAGCAGCTTTTGGGCAGACGAGGAGACCCAGTACTTC.

This clone was seen only once. The chain is built from TRBV4-1 and TRBJ1-6; TRBD1 matches at 9 bases. This CDR3 has 19 residues. V shed 0 bases, J shed 8 bases, and the junction held 14 bases outside the gene matches. Germline V gene data show CDR1 as MGHRA and CDR2 as YSYEKL. The CDR3 sequence is CASSQDSVGQGSRYSPLHF. CDR3 DNA sequence: TGCGCCAGCAGCCAAGATTCCGTGGGACAGGGATCAAGATATTCACCCCTCCACTTT.

The chain carries TRBV6-1 and TRBJ1-1; perhaps TRBD1 as D (6 bases). Germline CDR1 and CDR2: MNHNS and SASEGT. The CDR3 consists of 15 residues. V was cut by 3 bases and J by 3 bases, with 14 bases left in between. The CDR3 nucleotides are TGTGCCAGCAGTGACCAGGGGATCGGGGACACTGAAGCTTTCTTT. This sequence encodes CASSDQGIGDTEAFF.

The chain couples TRBV2 to TRBJ2-1; TRBD2 is a possible D gene (6 bases). This CDR3 is built from 14 residues. V was pared by 2 bases and J by 8 bases, with 13 bases between. Germline loops: CDR1 SNHLY, CDR2 FYNNEI. The CDR3 DNA reads TGTGCCAGCAGTGAAACGGGAGTAGGTCATGAGCAGTTCTTC. This gives the protein CASSETGVGHEQFF.

This clone has only one observation. The genes are TRBV5-1 and TRBJ1-1; 7 nucleotides line up with TRBD1. After removal of 0 bases from V and 14 bases from J, the junction contained 13 bases not matched to a gene. Germline-derived CDR1 and CDR2 are SGHRS and YFSETQ. The CDR3 contains 14 residues. The CDR3 region is CASSLALGQQVLFF. CDR3 nucleotides: TGCGCCAGCAGCTTGGCCCTGGGACAGCAAGTACTCTTCTTT.

This clone was seen a single time. The V call is TRBV27, the J call TRBJ2-6; a weak D match, TRBD1 (5 bases). V shed 5 bases and J shed 2 bases, with 13 bases lying between them. Germline V gives CDR1 MNHEY, CDR2 SMNVEV (reference sequence). The CDR3 is 16 amino acids. The CDR3 reads CASSPPPRAGANVLTF. For the CDR3, the DNA is TGTGCCAGCAGTCCCCCCCCCAGGGCTGGGGCCAACGTCCTGACTTTC.

The rearrangement uses TRBV29-1 and TRBJ2-1; 8 nucleotides align to TRBD1. This CDR3 is 14 amino acids long. CDR1 and CDR2 from the germline V gene are SQVTM and ANQGSEA. V lost 6 bases to trimming and J lost 6 bases; unmatched junction nucleotides: 10. DNA for the CDR3: TGCAGCGTCAGAGACAGGGGCCTTTTCAATGAGCAGTTCTTC. Amino acid sequence: CSVRDRGLFNEQFF.

The CDR3 spells CASSPTGQPRPLHF. The DNA of the CDR3 is TGTGCCAGCAGTCCCACGGGACAGCCTAGACCCCTCCACTTT. The chain uses TRBV7-2 and TRBJ1-6; 7 nucleotides line up with TRBD1. Looked up from germline, CDR1 is SGHTA and CDR2 is FQGNSA. This CDR3 is built from 14 residues. V lost 6 bases to trimming and J lost 12 bases; unmatched junction nucleotides: 11.

The genes are TRBV4-1 and TRBJ2-7; 7 nucleotides align to TRBD1. Germline V gene lookup returns CDR1 MGHRA and CDR2 YSYEKL. Trimming at V came to 3 bases and at J to 4 bases, leaving 12 bases not matched to a gene. This CDR3 is 16 amino acids long. The CDR3 DNA reads TGCGCCAGCAGCCAGGTCGACAGGGATCCTTTTTACGAGCAGTACTTC. It is translated as CASSQVDRDPFYEQYF.

V and J are TRBV19 and TRBJ1-2, with D uncertain. The CDR3 is 17 amino acids. Trimming took off 3 bases at V and 4 bases at J, with 21 bases between the two ends. CDR1 is LNHDA, CDR2 SQIVND, per germline (reference sequence). CDR3 protein: CASSILLAGGLSYGYTF. The DNA of the CDR3 is TGTGCCAGTAGTATCTTGCTCGCCGGAGGGCTTAGCTATGGCTACACCTTC.

The V gene is TRBV4-1, the J gene TRBJ1-2; TRBD1 agrees at 12 bases. Germline V CDR1 and CDR2: MGHRA, YSYEKL. V lost 2 bases, J lost 4 bases, and 5 bases stayed unmatched. CDR3 length: 16 amino acids. CDR3 bases: TGCGCCAGCAGCCAACTTGGGACAGGGGGCCTCTATGGCTACACCTTC. Its protein is CASSQLGTGGLYGYTF.

This sequence joins TRBV12-3 or TRBV12-4 and TRBJ2-3; D is ambiguous. V lost 6 bases and J 0 bases, leaving 7 bases between the germline ends. CDR3 length: 13 amino acids. CDR3 amino acids: CASRPTSTDTQYF. The CDR3 DNA reads TGTGCCAGCAGACCAACTAGCACAGATACGCAGTATTTT.

This chain uses TRBV15 with TRBJ2-7, with D tentatively TRBD1 (6 bases). The CDR3 totals 16 residues. V was trimmed by 1 base and J by 3 bases, leaving 16 bases between them. The germline CDR1 and CDR2 sequences are LNHNV and YYDKDF (reference sequence). Here the CDR3 reads CATSRVFGQGNYEQYF. Here the CDR3 DNA reads TGTGCCACCAGCAGAGTCTTTGGGCAGGGGAACTACGAGCAGTACTTC. The whole variable domain, remainder taken from reference TRBV15 and TRBJ2-7, is DAMVIQNPRYQVTQFGKPVTLSCSQTLNHNVMYWYQQKSSQAPKLLFHYYDKDFNNEADTPDNFQSRRPNTSFCFLDIRSPGLGDTAMYLCATSRVFGQGNYEQYFGPGTRLTVT.

The chain has TRBV2 and TRBJ1-5, with D possibly matching TRBD1 (5 bases). Germline CDR1 reads SNHLY; CDR2 reads FYNNEI. Trimming removed 7 bases from V and 7 bases from J, with 17 bases in between. This CDR3 spans 14 amino acids. As DNA, the CDR3 is TGTGCCAGCACCATGACAGCAAAGGCCCAGCCCCAGCATTTT. Translating it yields CASTMTAKAQPQHF.